This TCR beta chain was profiled in a study of cytomegalovirus exposure and HLA in healthy donors. Study-wide results and caveats: In vitro work confirmed that a few CMV-associated chains recognize CMV antigens.

This PCR relied on a set of 60 Vbeta primers and 13 Jbeta primers. Repertoires were generated with immunoSEQ multiplex PCR, while TCRdb's copy carries only in-frame clones and drops some. The sample carries roughly 130,000 clones, less than 85% recorded once. On this clone itself: The antigen remains undetermined.

The CDR3 contains 16 residues. Germline CDR1 is SGHRS and CDR2 is YFSETQ. The germline V and J ends were trimmed by 4 bases and 2 bases, with 15 bases remaining between them. The gene calls are TRBV5-1 and TRBJ1-4; a weak D match, TRBD1 (6 bases). Specimen: PBMCs. The TCR comes from a man aged 18 to 29 in good health and CMV-seropositive. The CDR3 bases are TGCGCCAGCAGCGTGGCGAAGGACAGCACTAATGAAAAACTGTTTTTT. Residues: CASSVAKDSTNEKLFF.